One sample yielded the 5 T cell receptor beta chains listed below, sequenced in a study of blood T cell repertoires in COVID-19. Using immunoSEQ multiplex PCR, the repertoire was profiled, and TCRdb retains in-frame clones only, with some absent. The repertoire holds 100,000 to 150,000 clones, with 80% to 90% as singletons. The sequenced material came from peripheral blood. Source of these receptors: a man aged 50 or older with active COVID-19.

The chain recombines TRBV25-1 with TRBJ1-4, with a possible D match to TRBD1 (5 bases). Germline-derived CDR1 and CDR2 are MGHDK and SYGVNS. The CDR3 contains 13 residues. Trimming stripped 3 bases from V and 14 bases from J, with 16 bases between. The CDR3 sequence is CASSDAARVKLFF. The CDR3 coding sequence is TGTGCCAGCAGTGACGCGGCCAGGGTCAAGCTGTTTTTT. The full variable domain, completed using reference TRBV25-1 and TRBJ1-4, is EADIYQTPRYLVIGTGKKITLECSQTMGHDKMYWYQQDPGMELHLIHYSYGVNSTEKGDLSSESTVSRIRTEHFPLTLESARPSHTSQYLCASSDAARVKLFFGSGTQLSVL.

This rearrangement joins TRBV7-3 to TRBJ2-3; 8 nucleotides agree with TRBD1. The CDR3 extends over 14 amino acids. The V and J ends lost 4 bases and 1 base, in that order; junction bases with no gene match: 1. The germline gives CDR1 SGHTA, CDR2 FQGTGA. The CDR3 protein is CASSSGQGTDTQYF. In nucleotides, the CDR3 is TGTGCCAGCAGCTCGGGACAGGGCACAGATACGCAGTATTTT. Variable domain in full (rest from reference TRBV7-3 and TRBJ2-3): GAGVSQTPSNKVTEKGKYVELRCDPISGHTALYWYRQSLGQGPEFLIYFQGTGAADDSGLPNDRFFAVRPEGSVSTLKIQRTERGDSAVYLCASSSGQGTDTQYFGPGTRLTVL.

The chain employs TRBV5-1 and TRBJ2-5, with D perhaps matching TRBD1 (6 bases). This CDR3 region has 15 residues. Trimming stripped 2 bases from V and 0 bases from J, with 11 bases between. The V gene's germline CDR1 is SGHRS and CDR2 YFSETQ. DNA of the CDR3: TGCGCCAGCAGCTTAGCAACAGGGTACCAAGAGACCCAGTACTTC. Its protein is CASSLATGYQETQYF.

This chain uses TRBV10-3 with TRBJ1-1; 10 bases fit TRBD1. Germline V CDR1 and CDR2: ENHRY, SYGVKD. V dropped 7 bases and J dropped 4; count of bases not matched to a gene: 6. The CDR3 consists of 14 residues. CDR3 sequence: CAITSTGGVTEAFF. Here the CDR3 DNA reads TGTGCCATCACCTCGACAGGGGGCGTCACTGAAGCTTTCTTT.

This chain joins TRBV4-1 and TRBJ2-5; TRBD2 matches at 7 bases. After removal of 6 bases from V and 4 bases from J, the junction contained 17 bases not matched to a gene. This CDR3 region has 17 residues. The germline gives CDR1 MGHRA, CDR2 YSYEKL. CDR3 DNA: TGCGCCAGCAGTAGGGGTTATTTGGGGGGGGTAACAGAGACCCAGTACTTC. It codes for CASSRGYLGGVTETQYF.